This T cell receptor (beta chain) was captured by sequencing in a study of T cells in Graves' hyperthyroidism and ophthalmopathy. Study outcomes and limitations: Most thyroid clonotypes with frequency above 0.001 were detected in blood.

Germline CDR1 reads SGHDN; CDR2 reads FVKESK. CDR3 length: 15 residues. Amplified TCR beta CDR3 regions derived from RNA transcripts. When the TCR CDR3 underwent first-round RT-PCR, the HTBI primer set was used. TCRdb analysed the multiplex PCR reads with MiXCR anew, one entry per CDR3 protein. The sample consists of around 350,000 distinct CDR3 sequences, roughly 15% of them appearing once. Each person with ophthalmopathy scored at least 3 on the Clinical Activity Score, reached NOSPECS grade 4 or higher, and had been ill under 3 months. Those patients with uncontrolled infection, other autoimmune disease, pregnancy or lactation were excluded. The PBMCs had their origin in 10 ml of fresh peripheral blood. As to this clonotype: Antigen unknown. A single base separates this from a much larger clone, so it may be a read error.

The specimen sequenced was blood. V usage is TRBV14 and J usage is TRBJ1-2, with D possibly matching TRBD1 (5 bases). This sequence originates from a woman aged 25 to 39 with Graves' ophthalmopathy. CDR3 nucleotides: TGTGCCGGCAGCCAAGACGGGGACGGATTTTATGGCTACACCTTC. Translated, it gives CAGSQDGDGFYGYTF.